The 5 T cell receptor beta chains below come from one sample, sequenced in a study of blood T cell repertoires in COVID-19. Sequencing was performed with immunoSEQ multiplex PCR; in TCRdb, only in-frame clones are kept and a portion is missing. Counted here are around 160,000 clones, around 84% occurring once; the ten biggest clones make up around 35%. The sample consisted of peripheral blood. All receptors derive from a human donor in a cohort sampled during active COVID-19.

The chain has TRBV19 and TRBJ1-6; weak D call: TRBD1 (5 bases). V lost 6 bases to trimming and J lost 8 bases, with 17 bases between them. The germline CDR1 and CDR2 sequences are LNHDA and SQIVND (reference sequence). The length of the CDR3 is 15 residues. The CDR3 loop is CASSRLGGVDSPLHF. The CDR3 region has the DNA TGTGCCAGTAGCCGACTAGGAGGGGTAGATTCACCCCTCCACTTT.

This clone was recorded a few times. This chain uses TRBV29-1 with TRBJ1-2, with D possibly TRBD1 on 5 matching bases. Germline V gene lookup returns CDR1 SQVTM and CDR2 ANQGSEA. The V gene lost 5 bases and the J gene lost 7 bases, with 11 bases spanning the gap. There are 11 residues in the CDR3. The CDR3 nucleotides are TGCAGCGTTTTATACGGGGGTGGCTACACCTTC. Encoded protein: CSVLYGGGYTF.

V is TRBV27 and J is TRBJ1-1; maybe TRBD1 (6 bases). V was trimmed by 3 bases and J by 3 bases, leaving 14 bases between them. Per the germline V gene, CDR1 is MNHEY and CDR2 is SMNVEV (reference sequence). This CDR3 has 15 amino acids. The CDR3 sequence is CASSFLGRGYTEAFF. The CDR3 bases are TGTGCCAGCAGTTTTTTGGGCAGGGGATACACTGAAGCTTTCTTT.

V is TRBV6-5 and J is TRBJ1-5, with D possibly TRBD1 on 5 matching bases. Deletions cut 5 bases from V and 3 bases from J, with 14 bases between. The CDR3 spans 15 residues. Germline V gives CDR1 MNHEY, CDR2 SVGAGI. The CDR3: CASSPDGGYNQPQHF. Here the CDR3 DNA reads TGTGCCAGCAGTCCGGACGGGGGTTACAATCAGCCCCAGCATTTT.

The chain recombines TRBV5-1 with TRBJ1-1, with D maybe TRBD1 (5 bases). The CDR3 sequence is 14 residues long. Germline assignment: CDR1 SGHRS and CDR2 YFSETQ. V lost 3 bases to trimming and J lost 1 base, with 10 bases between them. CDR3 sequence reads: CASSWGRRNTEAFF. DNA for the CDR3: TGCGCCAGCAGCTGGGGCAGGCGGAACACTGAAGCTTTCTTT.